A selection of T cell receptor beta chains follows, all from one sample in a study of chemoradiotherapy in HPV16-positive cancers. Generated by immunoSEQ multiplex PCR, the TCRdb table keeps only in-frame clones and is missing some. The data show roughly 32,000 clones, about 88% seen once. Sequenced material: blood, taken from a patient who underwent chemoradiotherapy. The receptor source for this set is a human donor with HPV-associated anogenital cancer. CDR3s include the opening cysteine and the closing phenylalanine or tryptophan. Each record gives: clone size, D gene, J gene, V gene, CDR3 protein, CDR3 DNA. A D gene is named only where the DNA matches it firmly. Expanded clones get a size class; other rows say once, few or many, or leave the size out.

>-|TRBD2|TRBJ2-2|TRBV7-2
CASSLAAGGTNTGELFF
TGTGCCAGCAGCTTAGCAGCGGGAGGGACGAACACCGGGGAGCTGTTTTTT
>-|TRBD1|TRBJ1-6|TRBV7-9
CASNATGAVNSPLHF
TGTGCCAGCAACGCGACAGGGGCGGTAAATTCACCCCTCCACTTT
>-|-|TRBJ1-1|TRBV6-1
CAGLGGEGTEAFF
TGTGCCGGCTTGGGAGGGGAAGGCACTGAAGCTTTCTTT
>-|TRBD1|TRBJ2-3|TRBV7-2
CASSLAGQSTDTQYF
TGTGCCAGCAGCTTAGCGGGACAGAGCACAGATACGCAGTATTTT
>-|-|TRBJ2-7|TRBV19
CASSIGVARGYEQYF
TGTGCCAGTAGTATAGGGGTTGCTCGGGGCTACGAGCAGTACTTC
>-|-|TRBJ2-7|TRBV7-9
CASSPAAGGREQYF
TGTGCCAGCAGCCCAGCAGCGGGCGGGCGCGAGCAGTACTTC
>-|-|TRBJ2-1|TRBV5-6
CASSTQGSLTNNEQFF
TGTGCCAGCAGTACCCAAGGTTCCCTAACGAACAATGAGCAGTTCTTC
>-|TRBD2|TRBJ2-7|TRBV4-2
CASSLRGLAGGPAYEQYF
TGTGCCAGCAGCCTCAGGGGGCTAGCGGGGGGGCCTGCCTACGAGCAGTACTTC
>once|-|TRBJ2-6|TRBV7-9
CASSSGTPSGANVLTF
TGTGCCAGCAGCTCGGGGACCCCCTCTGGGGCCAACGTCCTGACTTTC
>medium-sized|TRBD1|TRBJ2-4|TRBV6-4
CASSDGQGGGIQYF
TGTGCCAGCAGTGACGGACAGGGCGGCGGCATTCAGTACTTC
>-|-|TRBJ1-5|TRBV5-6
CASSLAFSGGILEPQHF
TGTGCCAGCAGCTTGGCGTTCAGTGGTGGAATATTGGAGCCCCAGCATTTT
>-|-|TRBJ2-5|TRBV2
CASSEASGAQETQYF
TGTGCCAGCAGTGAAGCTTCCGGGGCACAAGAGACCCAGTACTTC